This T cell receptor (beta chain) was retrieved from a study of cytomegalovirus exposure and HLA in healthy donors. Looking at the study overall: Most genotyped donors, 75% to 85% of 398, had Caucasian-associated genetic ancestry.

Whole-study findings and limits: CMV serostatus was the only recorded immune exposure for donors. In a later analysis, specific HLA alleles were associated with approximately 16,000 TCR beta sequences at a 0.05 false discovery rate. High sensitivity and specificity were reportedly achieved when the classifier diagnosed cytomegalovirus status.

The PCR ran on 60 Vbeta and 13 Jbeta primers. TCRdb's table, derived via immunoSEQ multiplex PCR, lists solely in-frame clones and lacks some. The sample consists of approximately 160,000 clones, approximately 80% of them appearing once. The CDR3 is 13 residues long. The germline V gene encodes CDR1 SGHRS and CDR2 YFSETQ. V shed 6 bases, J shed 3 bases, and the junction held 4 bases outside the gene matches. On this clone itself: Its antigen is as yet unknown.

This chain joins TRBV5-1 and TRBJ2-7; TRBD1 matches 9 bases. Sample: PBMCs. This TCR came from a woman aged 25 to 45 in good health and CMV-seronegative. CDR3 DNA: TGCGCCAGCATGGGACAGGGATTCTACGAGCAGTACTTC. This gives the protein CASMGQGFYEQYF.